The clone carrying this TCR beta chain was seen a handful of times. This sample also contains other DNA sequences that code for the same CDR3. This sample is drawn from a study of cytomegalovirus exposure and HLA in healthy donors. About the study: Early released data comprised about 84 million unique TCRs from HLA-typed donors.

PCR involved 60 Vbeta and 13 Jbeta primers. In the authors' methods: Roughly 73 million unique TCR beta chains, roughly 11 million of them shared, were counted by a later analysis. The repertoire was sequenced with immunoSEQ multiplex PCR; TCRdb's copy has only in-frame clones and lacks some. Clone size and V and J calls were adopted from that table, with D and trimming inferred from the DNA. The sample yields around 100,000 clones, approximately 78% seen once. Although they were nominally healthy when sampled, donors likely had unrecorded immune exposures. This clonotype was obtained from a man aged 30 to 45 in good health and CMV-seropositive. Sequenced input: PBMCs.

CDR3 DNA sequence: TGTGCCAGTAGTATAAGGAACAGCGGAAACACCATATATTTT. Translating it yields CASSIRNSGNTIYF. This chain uses TRBV19 with TRBJ1-3; no clear D. CDR1 and CDR2 (germline): LNHDA, SQIVND (reference sequence). The CDR3 is 14 residues long. Trimming took 2 bases from V and 4 from J, leaving 9 bases between them.